This is a list of T cell receptor beta chains from one sample in a study of early T cells in non-severe SARS-CoV-2 infection. TCRdb redid the calling of the 5' RACE reads with MiXCR, one entry per CDR3 protein. The sample lists more than 85,000 distinct CDR3 sequences, roughly 12% occurring once. Sequenced here: whole blood, sampled at baseline. These receptors originate from an adult who was a healthcare worker with PCR-confirmed SARS-CoV-2 infection or an uninfected control (not recorded which). Both conserved end residues are part of each CDR3. Each record gives: V gene, clone size, D gene, J gene, CDR3 DNA, CDR3 protein. A D gene is named only where the DNA matches it firmly. Some rows have no size entry. The others give once, few or many, or a class for an expanded clone.

V gene: TRBV7-6; clone size: NA; D gene: TRBD2; J gene: TRBJ2-3; CDR3 DNA: TGTGCCAGCAGCTTACTGCTAGCGGGGGTAGATACGCAGTATTTT; CDR3 protein: CASSLLLAGVDTQYF
V gene: TRBV29-1; clone size: few; D gene: NA; J gene: TRBJ2-3; CDR3 DNA: TGCAGCGTTGATGGGGGCCCGGCCAGTGCAGATACGCAGTATTTT; CDR3 protein: CSVDGGPASADTQYF
V gene: TRBV5-4; clone size: few; D gene: TRBD1; J gene: TRBJ2-3; CDR3 DNA: TGTGCCAGCAGCGAAGACAGGGGTTGGTCCGATACGCAGTATTTT; CDR3 protein: CASSEDRGWSDTQYF
V gene: TRBV4-1; clone size: NA; D gene: NA; J gene: TRBJ1-4; CDR3 DNA: TGCGCCAGCAGCCAACCCGGACAGATTGAAAAACTGTTTTTT; CDR3 protein: CASSQPGQIEKLFF
V gene: TRBV29-1; clone size: NA; D gene: NA; J gene: TRBJ1-1; CDR3 DNA: TGCAGCGTTCGGGCTCGGAACACTGAAGCTTTCTTT; CDR3 protein: CSVRARNTEAFF
V gene: TRBV6-5; clone size: few; D gene: TRBD1; J gene: TRBJ2-1; CDR3 DNA: TGTGCCAGCAGGAGGGGAACAGGGGTGAGCAATGAGCAGTTCTTC; CDR3 protein: CASRRGTGVSNEQFF
V gene: TRBV7-6; clone size: many; D gene: TRBD2; J gene: TRBJ2-3; CDR3 DNA: TGTGCCAGCAGTATGGGGACTAGCGGGGGGGTTCGAGATACGCAGTATTTT; CDR3 protein: CASSMGTSGGVRDTQYF
V gene: TRBV18; clone size: many; D gene: NA; J gene: TRBJ1-1; CDR3 DNA: TGTGCCAGCTTACCGACAGCGTCTGAAGCTTTCTTT; CDR3 protein: CASLPTASEAFF
V gene: TRBV2; clone size: few; D gene: TRBD2; J gene: TRBJ2-7; CDR3 DNA: TGTGCCAGCAGCGTAGGTGCTAGCGGCTACTCCTACGAGCAGTACTTC; CDR3 protein: CASSVGASGYSYEQYF
V gene: TRBV6-1; clone size: NA; D gene: NA; J gene: TRBJ1-5; CDR3 DNA: TGTGCCAGCAATGGAGACTATCAGCCCCAGCATTTT; CDR3 protein: CASNGDYQPQHF
V gene: TRBV13; clone size: many; D gene: TRBD1; J gene: TRBJ2-7; CDR3 DNA: TGTGCCAGCAGCTCGGGACAGGCCCTAGAGCAGTACTTC; CDR3 protein: CASSSGQALEQYF
V gene: TRBV7-6; clone size: NA; D gene: NA; J gene: TRBJ1-1; CDR3 DNA: TGTGCCAGCAGCTTAGCGGTATTATCGAACACTGAAGCTTTCTTT; CDR3 protein: CASSLAVLSNTEAFF
V gene: TRBV10-3; clone size: NA; D gene: NA; J gene: TRBJ1-1; CDR3 DNA: TGTGCCATCAGTGGGGGAGCTGAAGCTTTCTTT; CDR3 protein: CAISGGAEAFF
V gene: TRBV12-3/TRBV12-4; clone size: NA; D gene: NA; J gene: TRBJ2-6; CDR3 DNA: TGTGCCAGCACCGACAGGTTTTTGGACTCTGGGGCCAACGTCCTGACTTTC; CDR3 protein: CASTDRFLDSGANVLTF
V gene: TRBV27; clone size: NA; D gene: TRBD2; J gene: TRBJ2-3; CDR3 DNA: TGTGCCAGCAGTTTAGGTAGCGGGAGTATCACAGATACGCAGTATTTT; CDR3 protein: CASSLGSGSITDTQYF
V gene: TRBV20-1; clone size: NA; D gene: NA; J gene: TRBJ1-5; CDR3 DNA: TGCAGTGCTAGGGACAGAACCAATCAGCCCCAGCATTTT; CDR3 protein: CSARDRTNQPQHF
V gene: TRBV28; clone size: NA; D gene: NA; J gene: TRBJ1-6; CDR3 DNA: TGTGCCAGCAGTTGGACAGCGCCCTATAATTCACCCCTCCACTTT; CDR3 protein: CASSWTAPYNSPLHF
V gene: TRBV3-1; clone size: NA; D gene: NA; J gene: TRBJ2-5; CDR3 DNA: TGTGCCAGCAGCCTACAGGAACGTGCCCAGTACTTC; CDR3 protein: CASSLQERAQYF
V gene: TRBV20-1; clone size: few; D gene: TRBD2; J gene: TRBJ2-7; CDR3 DNA: TGCAGTGCTAGAGATCGTGGTAGCGGGAGATACGAGCAGTACTTC; CDR3 protein: CSARDRGSGRYEQYF
V gene: TRBV7-9; clone size: few; D gene: TRBD2; J gene: TRBJ2-1; CDR3 DNA: TGTGCCAGCAGCTTGTTTCCCTCGACTAGCGGGAAGGACAATGAGCAGTTCTTC; CDR3 protein: CASSLFPSTSGKDNEQFF
V gene: TRBV5-4; clone size: few; D gene: TRBD1; J gene: TRBJ1-1; CDR3 DNA: TGTGCCAGCAGCATAGGGACAGGGGAAAGAGCTTTCTTT; CDR3 protein: CASSIGTGERAFF
V gene: TRBV15; clone size: few; D gene: NA; J gene: TRBJ2-7; CDR3 DNA: TGTGCCACCAGCAGACAAACAGGAACCTACGAGCAGTACTTC; CDR3 protein: CATSRQTGTYEQYF
V gene: TRBV7-6; clone size: NA; D gene: TRBD1; J gene: TRBJ2-2; CDR3 DNA: TGTGCCTGCGAGCCAGGGGGCCCCGGGGAGCTGTTTTTT; CDR3 protein: CACEPGGPGELFF
V gene: TRBV28; clone size: NA; D gene: NA; J gene: TRBJ1-1; CDR3 DNA: TGTGCCAGCAGCCCCCGGCGGCCGCAGACCTTATCTGAAGCTTTCTTT; CDR3 protein: CASSPRRPQTLSEAFF
V gene: TRBV5-1; clone size: few; D gene: NA; J gene: TRBJ1-1; CDR3 DNA: TGCGCCAGCAGCTTGGATGGGCGGGGTTGGACTGAAGCTTTCTTT; CDR3 protein: CASSLDGRGWTEAFF
V gene: TRBV13; clone size: few; D gene: TRBD1; J gene: TRBJ2-7; CDR3 DNA: TGTGCCAGCAGCTCAGAGGGACAGGGGGAATACGAGCAGTACTTC; CDR3 protein: CASSSEGQGEYEQYF
V gene: TRBV20-1; clone size: NA; D gene: TRBD2; J gene: TRBJ2-3; CDR3 DNA: TGCAGTGCAAGGACTAGCGGTAGCACAGATACGCAGTATTTT; CDR3 protein: CSARTSGSTDTQYF
V gene: TRBV7-3; clone size: few; D gene: NA; J gene: TRBJ1-1; CDR3 DNA: TGTGCCAGCAGCTCGTCCCCGAACACTGAAGCTTTCTTT; CDR3 protein: CASSSSPNTEAFF
V gene: TRBV6-6; clone size: few; D gene: NA; J gene: TRBJ2-5; CDR3 DNA: TGTGCCAGCAGCCTGATTGCCCAAGAGACCCAGTACTTC; CDR3 protein: CASSLIAQETQYF
V gene: TRBV12-3/TRBV12-4; clone size: NA; D gene: TRBD1; J gene: TRBJ1-4; CDR3 DNA: TGTGCCAGCACCGGCAGGGGGGATGAAAAACTGTTTTTT; CDR3 protein: CASTGRGDEKLFF
V gene: TRBV5-1; clone size: many; D gene: TRBD2; J gene: TRBJ2-5; CDR3 DNA: TGCGCCAGCAGCTTGTACAGCGGGGGTGAGACCCAGTACTTC; CDR3 protein: CASSLYSGGETQYF
V gene: TRBV5-1; clone size: few; D gene: TRBD1; J gene: TRBJ1-4; CDR3 DNA: TGCGCCAGCAGCTTGGGGACAGGGGGCGACGAAAAACTGTTTTTT; CDR3 protein: CASSLGTGGDEKLFF
V gene: TRBV24-1; clone size: few; D gene: NA; J gene: TRBJ2-1; CDR3 DNA: TGTGCCACCAGTGACTCTGGACTGTACAATGAGCAGTTCTTC; CDR3 protein: CATSDSGLYNEQFF
V gene: TRBV11-1; clone size: many; D gene: TRBD1; J gene: TRBJ2-5; CDR3 DNA: TGTGCCAGCAGCTTAGCCGTTCCCCGACAGGGAGAGGAGACCCAGTACTTC; CDR3 protein: CASSLAVPRQGEETQYF
V gene: TRBV14; clone size: many; D gene: NA; J gene: TRBJ1-1; CDR3 DNA: TGTGCCAGTAGCACCTTCGGGGATGGTGAAGCTTTCTTT; CDR3 protein: CASSTFGDGEAFF
V gene: TRBV6-1; clone size: NA; D gene: NA; J gene: TRBJ1-6; CDR3 DNA: TGTGCCAGCAGGGCTTTGCGGGACAATTCACCCCTCCACTTT; CDR3 protein: CASRALRDNSPLHF
V gene: TRBV20-1; clone size: few; D gene: NA; J gene: TRBJ1-5; CDR3 DNA: TGCAGTGCCGGATGGAATAGCAATCAGCCCCAGCATTTT; CDR3 protein: CSAGWNSNQPQHF
V gene: TRBV29-1; clone size: few; D gene: TRBD2; J gene: TRBJ2-2; CDR3 DNA: TGCAGCGTTGAAGGGACTAGCGGGGTTTGGGATGTTACCGGGGAGCTGTTTTTT; CDR3 protein: CSVEGTSGVWDVTGELFF
V gene: TRBV5-1; clone size: many; D gene: NA; J gene: TRBJ2-1; CDR3 DNA: TGCGCCAGCAGCGAGACTAGTCCCGATGAGCAGTTCTTC; CDR3 protein: CASSETSPDEQFF
V gene: TRBV9; clone size: few; D gene: TRBD2; J gene: TRBJ2-1; CDR3 DNA: TGTGCCAGCAGCCCTATAGCGGGCGGGCTTGGCAATGAGCAGTTCTTC; CDR3 protein: CASSPIAGGLGNEQFF
V gene: TRBV29-1; clone size: NA; D gene: TRBD2; J gene: TRBJ2-7; CDR3 DNA: TGCAGCTACGCGGGGGGCGTCTCCTACGAGCAGTACTTC; CDR3 protein: CSYAGGVSYEQYF
V gene: TRBV28; clone size: NA; D gene: NA; J gene: TRBJ2-5; CDR3 DNA: TGTGCCAGCAGCTATGTGTCTCTAGAGGGGACCCAGTACTTC; CDR3 protein: CASSYVSLEGTQYF
V gene: TRBV12-3/TRBV12-4; clone size: NA; D gene: NA; J gene: TRBJ2-7; CDR3 DNA: TGTGCCAGCACCCAGGGGGGGTGGCAGTACTTC; CDR3 protein: CASTQGGWQYF
V gene: TRBV5-5; clone size: many; D gene: TRBD1; J gene: TRBJ2-7; CDR3 DNA: TGTGCCAGCAGTACTAATCCGGGACAGGCCTACGAGCAGTACTTC; CDR3 protein: CASSTNPGQAYEQYF
V gene: TRBV20-1; clone size: few; D gene: NA; J gene: TRBJ2-7; CDR3 DNA: TGCAGTGCTAGTTTGGTTTCCGAGCAGTACTTC; CDR3 protein: CSASLVSEQYF
V gene: TRBV18; clone size: many; D gene: NA; J gene: TRBJ2-7; CDR3 DNA: TGTGCCAGCTCATGGCGGGAAGGGAACGAGCAGTACTTC; CDR3 protein: CASSWREGNEQYF
V gene: TRBV6-6; clone size: few; D gene: TRBD1; J gene: TRBJ1-1; CDR3 DNA: TGTGCCAGCAGTTACAGACAGGGGGTCACTGAAGCTTTCTTT; CDR3 protein: CASSYRQGVTEAFF
V gene: TRBV20-1; clone size: many; D gene: NA; J gene: TRBJ2-3; CDR3 DNA: TGCAGTGCGGGGTCAGATACGCAGTATTTT; CDR3 protein: CSAGSDTQYF
V gene: TRBV5-1; clone size: many; D gene: TRBD2; J gene: TRBJ2-1; CDR3 DNA: TGCGCCAGCCCGATTAGCGGGAGTGAGGATGAGCAGTTCTTC; CDR3 protein: CASPISGSEDEQFF
V gene: TRBV9; clone size: few; D gene: NA; J gene: TRBJ2-1; CDR3 DNA: TGTGCCAGCAGCAAAGACAGGTCCTTATACAATGAGCAGTTCTTC; CDR3 protein: CASSKDRSLYNEQFF
V gene: TRBV19; clone size: few; D gene: NA; J gene: TRBJ2-4; CDR3 DNA: TGTGCCAGTAGTCCCCGCCCGGGCTGGGTTCAGTACTTC; CDR3 protein: CASSPRPGWVQYF
V gene: TRBV6-5; clone size: NA; D gene: NA; J gene: TRBJ2-1; CDR3 DNA: TGTGCCAGCAGTCCTGTGGGGAGCTACAATGAGCAGTTCTTC; CDR3 protein: CASSPVGSYNEQFF
V gene: TRBV6-2/TRBV6-3; clone size: many; D gene: NA; J gene: TRBJ2-3; CDR3 DNA: TGTGCCAGCAGTTACCACAGGGCCAGCACAGATACGCAGTATTTT; CDR3 protein: CASSYHRASTDTQYF
V gene: TRBV18; clone size: few; D gene: NA; J gene: TRBJ1-6; CDR3 DNA: TGTGCCAGCTCACCGGGGATGGATTCACCCCTCCACTTT; CDR3 protein: CASSPGMDSPLHF
V gene: TRBV29-1; clone size: NA; D gene: NA; J gene: TRBJ1-5; CDR3 DNA: TGCAGCGCCGGGACGCGGGATCAGCCCCAGCATTTT; CDR3 protein: CSAGTRDQPQHF
V gene: TRBV29-1; clone size: NA; D gene: NA; J gene: TRBJ2-1; CDR3 DNA: TGCAGCGTTCGGGACAATGAGCAGTTCTTC; CDR3 protein: CSVRDNEQFF
V gene: TRBV25-1; clone size: few; D gene: TRBD1; J gene: TRBJ2-7; CDR3 DNA: TGTGCCAGCAGTGCACCGGGACAGGGGGAGTACGAGCAGTACTTC; CDR3 protein: CASSAPGQGEYEQYF
V gene: TRBV21-1; clone size: few; D gene: NA; J gene: TRBJ2-5; CDR3 DNA: TGTGCCAGCAGGGGACCGGGACAGCAAGAGACCCAGTACTTC; CDR3 protein: CASRGPGQQETQYF